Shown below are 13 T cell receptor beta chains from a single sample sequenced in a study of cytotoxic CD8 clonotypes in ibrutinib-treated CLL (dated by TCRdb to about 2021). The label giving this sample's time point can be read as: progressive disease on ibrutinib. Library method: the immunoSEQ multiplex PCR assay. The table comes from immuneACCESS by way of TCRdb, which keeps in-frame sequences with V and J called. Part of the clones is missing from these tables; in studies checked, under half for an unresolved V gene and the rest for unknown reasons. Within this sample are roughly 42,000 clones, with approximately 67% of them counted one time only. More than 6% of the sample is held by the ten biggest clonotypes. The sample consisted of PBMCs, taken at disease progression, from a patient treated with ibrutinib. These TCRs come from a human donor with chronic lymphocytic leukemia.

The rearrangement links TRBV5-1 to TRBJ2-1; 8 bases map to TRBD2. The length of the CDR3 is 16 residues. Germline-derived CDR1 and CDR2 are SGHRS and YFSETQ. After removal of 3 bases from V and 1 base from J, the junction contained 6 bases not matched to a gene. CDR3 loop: CASSSTSGDSYNEQFF. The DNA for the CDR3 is TGCGCCAGCAGCTCAACTAGCGGAGATTCCTACAATGAGCAGTTCTTC.

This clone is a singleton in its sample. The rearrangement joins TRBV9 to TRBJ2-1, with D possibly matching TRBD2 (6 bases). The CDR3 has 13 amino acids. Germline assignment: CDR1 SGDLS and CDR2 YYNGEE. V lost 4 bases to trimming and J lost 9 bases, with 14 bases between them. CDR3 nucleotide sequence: TGTGCCAGCAGCTCCACTAGCTTCGCTGAGCAGTTCTTC. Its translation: CASSSTSFAEQFF.

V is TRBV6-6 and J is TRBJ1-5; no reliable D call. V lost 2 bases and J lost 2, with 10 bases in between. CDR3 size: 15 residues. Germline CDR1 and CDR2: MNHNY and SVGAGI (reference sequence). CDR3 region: CASSYMEIGNQPQHF. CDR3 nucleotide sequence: TGTGCCAGCAGTTACATGGAGATCGGCAATCAGCCCCAGCATTTT.

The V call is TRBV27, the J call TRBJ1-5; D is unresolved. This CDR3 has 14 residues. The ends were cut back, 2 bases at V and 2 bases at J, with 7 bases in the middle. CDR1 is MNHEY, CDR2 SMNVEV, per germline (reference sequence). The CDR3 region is CASSLGFGNQPQHF. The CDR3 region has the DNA TGTGCCAGCAGTTTAGGATTTGGCAATCAGCCCCAGCATTTT.

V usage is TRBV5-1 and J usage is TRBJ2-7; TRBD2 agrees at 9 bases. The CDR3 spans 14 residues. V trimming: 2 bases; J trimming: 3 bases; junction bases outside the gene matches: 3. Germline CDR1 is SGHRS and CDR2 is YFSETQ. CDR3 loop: CASSFSGRIYEQYF. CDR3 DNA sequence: TGCGCCAGCAGCTTCAGCGGGAGGATCTACGAGCAGTACTTC. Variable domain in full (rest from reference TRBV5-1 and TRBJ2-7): KAGVTQTPRYLIKTRGQQVTLSCSPISGHRSVSWYQQTPGQGLQFLFEYFSETQRNKGNFPGRFSGRQFSNSRSEMNVSTLELGDSALYLCASSFSGRIYEQYFGPGTRLTVT.

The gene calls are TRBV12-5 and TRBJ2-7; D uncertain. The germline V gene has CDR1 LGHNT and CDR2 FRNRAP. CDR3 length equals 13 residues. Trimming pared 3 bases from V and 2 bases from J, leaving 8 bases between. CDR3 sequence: CASGFPGPYEQYF. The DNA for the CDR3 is TGTGCTAGTGGTTTCCCGGGCCCCTACGAGCAGTACTTC.

CDR3: CSSWGVYNEQFF. CDR3 coding DNA: TGCAGCTCCTGGGGGGTCTACAATGAGCAGTTCTTC. The chain couples TRBV29-1 to TRBJ2-1; the D gene is possibly TRBD2 (6 bases). Germline CDR1 is SQVTM and CDR2 is ANQGSEA. The CDR3 runs to 12 residues. The V end was cut by 8 bases, the J end by 3 bases, with 11 bases between.

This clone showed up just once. CDR3 coding DNA: TGTGCCAGCAGCTCGATAGCGGGAGTGAGGAATGAGCAGTTCTTC. Its translation is CASSSIAGVRNEQFF. The V gene is TRBV7-3, the J gene TRBJ2-1; 9 positions match TRBD2. The ends lost 4 bases at V and 7 bases at J; junction bases unmatched: 8. The length of the CDR3 is 15 residues. Looked up from germline, CDR1 is SGHTA and CDR2 is FQGTGA.

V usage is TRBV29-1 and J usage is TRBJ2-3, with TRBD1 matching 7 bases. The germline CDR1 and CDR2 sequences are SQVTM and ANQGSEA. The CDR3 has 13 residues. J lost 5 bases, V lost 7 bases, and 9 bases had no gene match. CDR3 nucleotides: TGCAGCGGGACAGGTACCGTAGAAGATACGCAGTATTTT. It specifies CSGTGTVEDTQYF.

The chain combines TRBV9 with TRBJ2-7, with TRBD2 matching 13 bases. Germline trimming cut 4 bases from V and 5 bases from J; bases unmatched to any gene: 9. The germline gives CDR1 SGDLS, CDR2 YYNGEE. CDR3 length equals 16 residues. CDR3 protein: CASSFGGTSGINEQYF. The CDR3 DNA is TGTGCCAGCAGCTTCGGCGGGACTAGCGGGATAAACGAGCAGTACTTC.

CDR3 sequence: CSVEGWTANYGYTF. CDR3 nucleotides: TGCAGCGTTGAAGGTTGGACAGCCAACTATGGCTACACCTTC. The V gene is TRBV29-1, the J gene TRBJ1-2, with a weak D call TRBD1 (6 bases). The CDR3 length is 14 residues. V was pared by 1 base and J by 2 bases, with 11 bases between. The V gene's germline CDR1 is SQVTM and CDR2 ANQGSEA.

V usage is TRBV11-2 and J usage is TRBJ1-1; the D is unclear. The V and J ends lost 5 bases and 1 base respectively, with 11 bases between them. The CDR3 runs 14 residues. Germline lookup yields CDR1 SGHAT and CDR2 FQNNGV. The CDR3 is CASSIVRGNTEAFF. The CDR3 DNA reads TGTGCCAGCAGCATCGTACGGGGGAACACTGAAGCTTTCTTT.

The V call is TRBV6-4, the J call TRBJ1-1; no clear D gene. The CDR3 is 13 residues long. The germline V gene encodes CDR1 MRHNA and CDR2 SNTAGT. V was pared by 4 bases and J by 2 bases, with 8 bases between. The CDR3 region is CASSAFANTEAFF. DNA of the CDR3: TGTGCCAGCAGTGCCTTCGCTAACACTGAAGCTTTCTTT.